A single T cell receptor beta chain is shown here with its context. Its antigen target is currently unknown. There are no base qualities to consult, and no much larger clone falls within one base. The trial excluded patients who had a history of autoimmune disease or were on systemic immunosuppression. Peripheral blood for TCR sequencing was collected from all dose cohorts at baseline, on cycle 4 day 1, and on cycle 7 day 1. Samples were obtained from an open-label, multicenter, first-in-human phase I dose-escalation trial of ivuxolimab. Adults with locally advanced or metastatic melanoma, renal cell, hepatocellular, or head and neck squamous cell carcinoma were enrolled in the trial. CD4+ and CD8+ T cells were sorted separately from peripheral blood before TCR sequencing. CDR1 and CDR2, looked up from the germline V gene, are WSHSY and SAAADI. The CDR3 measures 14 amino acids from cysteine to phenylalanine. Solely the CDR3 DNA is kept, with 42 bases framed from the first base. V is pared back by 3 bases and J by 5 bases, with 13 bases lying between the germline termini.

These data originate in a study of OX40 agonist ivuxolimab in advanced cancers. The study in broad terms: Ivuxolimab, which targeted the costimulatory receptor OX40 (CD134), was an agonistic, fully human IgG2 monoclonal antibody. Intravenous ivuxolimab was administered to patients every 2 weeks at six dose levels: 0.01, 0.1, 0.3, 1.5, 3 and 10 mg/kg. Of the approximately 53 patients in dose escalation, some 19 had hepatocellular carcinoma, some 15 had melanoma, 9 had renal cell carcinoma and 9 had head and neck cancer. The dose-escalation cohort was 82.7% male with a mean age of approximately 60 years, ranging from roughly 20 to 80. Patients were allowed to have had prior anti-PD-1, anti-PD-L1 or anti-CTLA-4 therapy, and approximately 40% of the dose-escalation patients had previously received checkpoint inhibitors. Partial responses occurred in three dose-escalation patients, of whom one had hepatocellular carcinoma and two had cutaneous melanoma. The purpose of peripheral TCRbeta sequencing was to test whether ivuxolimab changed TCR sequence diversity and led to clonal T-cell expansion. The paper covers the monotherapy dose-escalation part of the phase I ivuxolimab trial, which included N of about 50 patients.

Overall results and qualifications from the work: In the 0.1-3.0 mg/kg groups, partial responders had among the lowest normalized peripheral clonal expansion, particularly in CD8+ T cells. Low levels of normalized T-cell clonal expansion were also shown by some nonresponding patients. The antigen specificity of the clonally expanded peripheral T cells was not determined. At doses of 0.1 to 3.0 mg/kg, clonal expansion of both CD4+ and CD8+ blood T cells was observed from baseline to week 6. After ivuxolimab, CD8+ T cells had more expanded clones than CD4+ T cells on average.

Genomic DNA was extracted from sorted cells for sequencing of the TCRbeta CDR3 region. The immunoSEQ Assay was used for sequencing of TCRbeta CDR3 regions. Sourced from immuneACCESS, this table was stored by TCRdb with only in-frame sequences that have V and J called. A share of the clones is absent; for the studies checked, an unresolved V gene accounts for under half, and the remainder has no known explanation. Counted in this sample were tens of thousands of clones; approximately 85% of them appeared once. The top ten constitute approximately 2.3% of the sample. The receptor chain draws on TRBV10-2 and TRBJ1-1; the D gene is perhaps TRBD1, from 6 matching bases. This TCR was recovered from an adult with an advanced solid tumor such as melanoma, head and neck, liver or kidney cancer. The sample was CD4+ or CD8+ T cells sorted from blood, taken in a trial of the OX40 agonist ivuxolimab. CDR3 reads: CASSDRGGETEAFF. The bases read TGCGCCAGCAGTGATAGAGGGGGGGAGACTGAAGCTTTCTTT.